Listed below are T cell receptor beta chains from one sample, sequenced in a study of shared clonotypes between healthy human individuals. Sequencing used immunoSEQ multiplex PCR; TCRdb keeps in-frame clones, though not all of them. Of approximately 1.5 million clones listed, 95% to 99% are singletons. Sequencing used naive CD4+ T cells sorted from blood. These receptors all come from a man between 25 and 39 years old in good health. The CDR3 runs from the conserved cysteine through the conserved F or W. A D gene is named only where the DNA matches it firmly.

19,TRBV28,TRBJ2-3,TRBD2,TGTGCCAGCAGATCAGCGGGGCCGCTAGCCGTCATTTTCACAGATACGCAGTATTTT,CASRSAGPLAVIFTDTQYF
14,TRBV30,TRBJ1-5,-,TGTGCCTGGAGTGTGAAGCCCGGCCATCAGCCCCAGCATTTT,CAWSVKPGHQPQHF
15,TRBV7-9,TRBJ2-1,TRBD2,TGTGCCAGCAGAAGGACTAGCGGGAGGGCTATTGAGCAGTTCTTC,CASRRTSGRAIEQFF
17,TRBV4-1,TRBJ2-1,TRBD2,TGCGCCAGCAGCCAAGGACTAGCGGGACCTCTTTACAATGAGCAGTTCTTC,CASSQGLAGPLYNEQFF
15,TRBV7-2,TRBJ2-7,-,TGTGCCAGCAGCCCCAAGGGACTTAGCTCCTACGAGCAGTACTTC,CASSPKGLSSYEQYF
18,TRBV21-1,TRBJ2-7,-,TGTGCCAGCAGCTCGAAACCGGGACTAGCGGGAGGGCCCGAAGAGCAGTACTTC,CASSSKPGLAGGPEEQYF
17,TRBV2,TRBJ2-1,-,TGTGCCAGCAGTGAACTTGGCAGCGGTCTTCTCAACAATGAGCAGTTCTTC,CASSELGSGLLNNEQFF
16,TRBV6-1,TRBJ1-4,-,TGTGCCAGCAGTGAAGTCCGGACCCGGACTAATGAAAAACTGTTTTTT,CASSEVRTRTNEKLFF
12,TRBV25-1,TRBJ1-1,TRBD1,TGTGCCAGCACCGACAGGGTGGGTGAAGCTTTCTTT,CASTDRVGEAFF
15,TRBV28,TRBJ2-1,TRBD2,TGTGCCAGCAGTTTAGCGGGAGGCTCTAACAATGAGCAGTTCTTC,CASSLAGGSNNEQFF